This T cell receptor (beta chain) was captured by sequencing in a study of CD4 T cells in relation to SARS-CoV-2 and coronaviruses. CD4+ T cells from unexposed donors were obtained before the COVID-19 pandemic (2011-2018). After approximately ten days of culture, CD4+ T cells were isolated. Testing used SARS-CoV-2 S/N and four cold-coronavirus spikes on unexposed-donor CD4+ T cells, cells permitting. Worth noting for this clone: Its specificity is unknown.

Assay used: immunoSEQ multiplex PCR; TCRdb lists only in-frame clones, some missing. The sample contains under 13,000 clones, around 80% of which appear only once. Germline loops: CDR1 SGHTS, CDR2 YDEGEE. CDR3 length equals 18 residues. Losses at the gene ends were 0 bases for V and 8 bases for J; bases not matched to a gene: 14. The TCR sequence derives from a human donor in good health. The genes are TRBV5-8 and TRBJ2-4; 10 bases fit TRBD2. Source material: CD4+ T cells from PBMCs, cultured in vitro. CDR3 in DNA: TGTGCCAGCAGCTTGGCCTTAGTAGCGGGAGGTAGGGCAGACATTCAGTACTTC. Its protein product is CASSLALVAGGRADIQYF.